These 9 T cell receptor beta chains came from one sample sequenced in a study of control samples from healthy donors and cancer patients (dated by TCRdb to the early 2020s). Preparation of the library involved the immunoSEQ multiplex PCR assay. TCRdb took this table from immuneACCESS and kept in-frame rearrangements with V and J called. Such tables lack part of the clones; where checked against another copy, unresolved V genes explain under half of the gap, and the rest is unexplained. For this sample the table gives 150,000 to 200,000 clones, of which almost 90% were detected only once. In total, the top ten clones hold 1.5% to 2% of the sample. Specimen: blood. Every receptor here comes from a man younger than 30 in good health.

The CDR3 region has the DNA TGTGCCAGCAGTTACTCCCAGGCGGTAGATACGCAGTATTTT. It translates to CASSYSQAVDTQYF. The chain has TRBV6-2 or TRBV6-3 and TRBJ2-3; D is unresolved. Trimming cost V 0 bases and J 5 bases, with 9 bases left between them. This CDR3 has 14 residues. Germline V gives CDR1 MNHEY, CDR2 SVGEGT.

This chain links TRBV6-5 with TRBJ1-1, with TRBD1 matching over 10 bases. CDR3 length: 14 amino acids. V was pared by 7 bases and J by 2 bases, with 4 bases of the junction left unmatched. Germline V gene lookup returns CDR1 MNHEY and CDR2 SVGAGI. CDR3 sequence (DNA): TGTGCCAGCAACCGGGACAGGGGAAACACTGAAGCTTTCTTT. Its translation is CASNRDRGNTEAFF.

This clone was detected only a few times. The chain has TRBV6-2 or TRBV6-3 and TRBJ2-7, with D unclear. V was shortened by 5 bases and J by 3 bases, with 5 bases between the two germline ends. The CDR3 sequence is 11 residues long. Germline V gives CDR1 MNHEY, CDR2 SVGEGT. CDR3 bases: TGTGCCAGCAGTCAAGACTACGAGCAGTACTTC. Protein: CASSQDYEQYF.

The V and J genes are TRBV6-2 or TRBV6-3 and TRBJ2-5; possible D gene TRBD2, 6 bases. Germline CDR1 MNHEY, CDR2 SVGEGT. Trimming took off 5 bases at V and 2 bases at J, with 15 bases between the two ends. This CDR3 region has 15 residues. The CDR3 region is CASSNSGTVQETQYF. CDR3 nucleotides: TGTGCCAGCAGTAATTCCGGGACTGTTCAAGAGACCCAGTACTTC.

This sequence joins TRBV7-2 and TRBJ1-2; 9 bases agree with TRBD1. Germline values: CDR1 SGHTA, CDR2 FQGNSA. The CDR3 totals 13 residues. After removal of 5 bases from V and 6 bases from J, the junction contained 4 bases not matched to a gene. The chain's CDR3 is CASSVWDRDGYTF. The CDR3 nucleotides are TGTGCCAGCAGCGTATGGGACAGGGATGGCTACACCTTC.

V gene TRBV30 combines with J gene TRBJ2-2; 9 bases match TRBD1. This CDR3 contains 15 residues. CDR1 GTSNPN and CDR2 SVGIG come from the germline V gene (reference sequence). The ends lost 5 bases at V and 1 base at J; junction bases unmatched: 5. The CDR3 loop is CAWLPGQGNTGELFF. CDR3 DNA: TGTGCCTGGCTACCGGGACAGGGGAACACCGGGGAGCTGTTTTTT.

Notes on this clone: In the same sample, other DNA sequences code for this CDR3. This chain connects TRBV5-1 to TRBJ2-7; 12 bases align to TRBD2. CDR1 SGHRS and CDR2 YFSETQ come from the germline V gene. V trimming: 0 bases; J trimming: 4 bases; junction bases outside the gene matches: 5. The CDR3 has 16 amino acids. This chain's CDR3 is CASSLAPSGGAYEQYF. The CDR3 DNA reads TGCGCCAGCAGCTTGGCCCCTAGCGGGGGGGCGTACGAGCAGTACTTC.

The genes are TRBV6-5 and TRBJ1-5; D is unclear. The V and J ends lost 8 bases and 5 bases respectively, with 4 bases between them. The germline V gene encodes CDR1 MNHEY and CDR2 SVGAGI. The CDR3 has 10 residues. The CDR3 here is CASDDQPQHF. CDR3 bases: TGTGCCAGCGATGATCAGCCCCAGCATTTT.

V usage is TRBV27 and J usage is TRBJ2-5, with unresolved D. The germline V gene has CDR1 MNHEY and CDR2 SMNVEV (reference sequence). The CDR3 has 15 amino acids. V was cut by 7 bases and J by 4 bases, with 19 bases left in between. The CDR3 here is CASTSNYLWGETQYF. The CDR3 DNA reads TGTGCCAGCACCAGCAATTATTTGTGGGGAGAGACCCAGTACTTC.